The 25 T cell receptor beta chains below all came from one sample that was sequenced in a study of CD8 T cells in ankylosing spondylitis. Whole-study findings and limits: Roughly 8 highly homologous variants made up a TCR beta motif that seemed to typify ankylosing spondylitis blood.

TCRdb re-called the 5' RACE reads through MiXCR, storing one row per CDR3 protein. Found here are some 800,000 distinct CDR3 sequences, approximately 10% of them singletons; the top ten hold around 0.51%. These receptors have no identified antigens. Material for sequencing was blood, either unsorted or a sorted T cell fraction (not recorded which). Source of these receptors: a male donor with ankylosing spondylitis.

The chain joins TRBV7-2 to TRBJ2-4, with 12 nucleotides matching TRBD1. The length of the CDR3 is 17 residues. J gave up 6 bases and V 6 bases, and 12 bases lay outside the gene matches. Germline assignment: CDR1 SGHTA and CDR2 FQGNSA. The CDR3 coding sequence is TGTGCCAGCAGGCGGACCGGGACAGGGGGCGGAATAAACATTCAGTACTTC. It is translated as CASRRTGTGGGINIQYF.

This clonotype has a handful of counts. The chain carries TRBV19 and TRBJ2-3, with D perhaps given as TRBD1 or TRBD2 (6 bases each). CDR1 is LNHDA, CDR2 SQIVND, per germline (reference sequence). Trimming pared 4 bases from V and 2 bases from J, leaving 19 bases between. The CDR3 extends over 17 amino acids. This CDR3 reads CASSNLRGGGTTDTQYF. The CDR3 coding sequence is TGTGCCAGTAGTAACCTAAGAGGAGGGGGAACCACAGATACGCAGTATTTT.

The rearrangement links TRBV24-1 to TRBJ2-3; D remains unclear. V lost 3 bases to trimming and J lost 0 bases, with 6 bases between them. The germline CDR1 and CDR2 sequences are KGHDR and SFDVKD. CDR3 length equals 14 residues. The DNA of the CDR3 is TGTGCCACCAGTGATACGGAGAGCACAGATACGCAGTATTTT. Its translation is CATSDTESTDTQYF.

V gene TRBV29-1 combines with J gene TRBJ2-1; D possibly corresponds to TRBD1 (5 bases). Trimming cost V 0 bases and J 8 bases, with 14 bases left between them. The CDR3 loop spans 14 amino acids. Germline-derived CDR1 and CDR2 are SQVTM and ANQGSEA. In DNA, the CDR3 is TGCAGCGTTGAAGACACAAGTAAGGGGTATGAGCAGTTCTTC. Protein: CSVEDTSKGYEQFF.

Here the CDR3 DNA reads TGTGCCAGCAGCTTTTCTCAAGAGCAGTTCTTC. Amino acids: CASSFSQEQFF. The chain combines TRBV7-2 with TRBJ2-1; no firm D call. The germline gives CDR1 SGHTA, CDR2 FQGNSA. Trimming took 3 bases from V and 10 from J, leaving 7 bases between them. The CDR3 runs 11 residues.

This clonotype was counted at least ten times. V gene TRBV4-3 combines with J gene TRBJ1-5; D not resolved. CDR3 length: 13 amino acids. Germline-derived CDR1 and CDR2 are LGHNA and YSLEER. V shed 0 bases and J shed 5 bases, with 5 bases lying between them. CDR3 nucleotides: TGCGCCAGCAGCCAAGATAACGATCAGCCCCAGCATTTT. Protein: CASSQDNDQPQHF.

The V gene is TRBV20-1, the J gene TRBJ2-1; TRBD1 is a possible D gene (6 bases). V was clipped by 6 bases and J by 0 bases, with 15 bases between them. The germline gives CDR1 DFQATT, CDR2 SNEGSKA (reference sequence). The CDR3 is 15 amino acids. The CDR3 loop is CSADHRQVSYNEQFF. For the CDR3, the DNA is TGCAGTGCCGATCACCGACAGGTCTCCTACAATGAGCAGTTCTTC.

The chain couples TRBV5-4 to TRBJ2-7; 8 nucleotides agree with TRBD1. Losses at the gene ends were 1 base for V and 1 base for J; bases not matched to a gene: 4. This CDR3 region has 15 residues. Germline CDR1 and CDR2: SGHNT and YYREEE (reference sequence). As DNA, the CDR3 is TGTGCCAGCAGCTTGACCGGGGACAGGTCCTACGAGCAGTACTTC. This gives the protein CASSLTGDRSYEQYF.

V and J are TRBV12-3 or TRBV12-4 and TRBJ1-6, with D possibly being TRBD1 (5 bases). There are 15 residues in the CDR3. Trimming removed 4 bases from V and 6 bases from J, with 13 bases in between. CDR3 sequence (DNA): TGTGCCAGCAGTTCGGGAGGGGTTCCTAATTCACCCCTCCACTTT. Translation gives CASSSGGVPNSPLHF.

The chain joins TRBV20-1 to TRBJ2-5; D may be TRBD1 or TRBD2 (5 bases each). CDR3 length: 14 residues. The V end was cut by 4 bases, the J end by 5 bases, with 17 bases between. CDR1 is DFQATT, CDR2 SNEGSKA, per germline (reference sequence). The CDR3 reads CSATEGRDRETQYF. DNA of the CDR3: TGCAGTGCTACCGAAGGTCGGGACCGGGAGACCCAGTACTTC.

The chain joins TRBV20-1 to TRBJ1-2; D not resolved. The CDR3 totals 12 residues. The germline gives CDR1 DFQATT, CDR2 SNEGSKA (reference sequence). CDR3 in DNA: TGCAGCGCAAAGGGTGGTGACTATGGCTACACCTTC. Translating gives CSAKGGDYGYTF.

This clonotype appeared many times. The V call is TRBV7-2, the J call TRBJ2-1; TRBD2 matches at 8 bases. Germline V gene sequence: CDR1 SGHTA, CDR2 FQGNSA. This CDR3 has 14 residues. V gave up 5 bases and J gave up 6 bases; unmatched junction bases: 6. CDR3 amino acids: CASSTAGTSNEQFF. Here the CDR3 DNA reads TGTGCCAGCAGCACGGCCGGGACTAGCAATGAGCAGTTCTTC. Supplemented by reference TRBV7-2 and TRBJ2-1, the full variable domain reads GAGVSQSPSNKVTEKGKDVELRCDPISGHTALYWYRQSLGQGLEFLIYFQGNSAPDKSGLPSDRFSAERTGGSVSTLTIQRTQQEDSAVYLCASSTAGTSNEQFFGPGTRLTVL.

CDR3 protein: CASTTKREQFF. For the CDR3, the DNA is TGTGCCAGCACTACCAAAAGGGAGCAGTTCTTC. This chain connects TRBV6-2 or TRBV6-3 to TRBJ2-1, with D unresolved. CDR1 and CDR2 from the germline V gene are MNHEY and SVGEGT. The CDR3 totals 11 residues. V shed 7 bases and J shed 10 bases, with 11 bases lying between them.

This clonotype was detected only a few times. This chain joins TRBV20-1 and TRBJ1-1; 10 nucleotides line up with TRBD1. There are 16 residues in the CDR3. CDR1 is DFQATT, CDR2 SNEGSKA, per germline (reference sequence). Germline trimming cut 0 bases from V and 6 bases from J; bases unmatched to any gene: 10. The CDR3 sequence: CSARDIFGTGDSEAFF. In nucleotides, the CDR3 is TGCAGTGCTAGAGACATCTTCGGGACAGGGGACTCTGAAGCTTTCTTT.

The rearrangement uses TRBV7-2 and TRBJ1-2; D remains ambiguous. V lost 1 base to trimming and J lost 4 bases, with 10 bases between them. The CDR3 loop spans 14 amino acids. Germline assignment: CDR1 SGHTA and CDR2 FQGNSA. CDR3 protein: CASSLDSSGYGYTF. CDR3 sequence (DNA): TGTGCCAGCAGCTTAGATTCGTCCGGCTATGGCTACACCTTC.

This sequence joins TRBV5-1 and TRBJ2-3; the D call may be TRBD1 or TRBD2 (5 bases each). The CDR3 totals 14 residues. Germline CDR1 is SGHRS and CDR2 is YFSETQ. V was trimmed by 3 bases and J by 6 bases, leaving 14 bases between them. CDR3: CASSYRDPPDTQYF. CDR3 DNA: TGCGCCAGCAGCTATCGGGACCCGCCGGATACGCAGTATTTT.

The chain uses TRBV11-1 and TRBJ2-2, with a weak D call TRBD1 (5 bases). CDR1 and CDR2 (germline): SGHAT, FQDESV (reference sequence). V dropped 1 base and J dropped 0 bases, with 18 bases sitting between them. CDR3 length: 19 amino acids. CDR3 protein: CASSLVAVSDNPNTGELFF. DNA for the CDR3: TGTGCCAGCAGCTTAGTAGCTGTATCGGACAACCCGAACACCGGGGAGCTGTTTTTT.

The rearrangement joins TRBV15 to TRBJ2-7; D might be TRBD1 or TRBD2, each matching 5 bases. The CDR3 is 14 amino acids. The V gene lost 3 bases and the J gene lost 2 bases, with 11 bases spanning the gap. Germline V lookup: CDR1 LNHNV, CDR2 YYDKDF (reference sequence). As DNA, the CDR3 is TGTGCCACCAGCAGGTGGGACGGAGCCTACGAGCAGTACTTC. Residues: CATSRWDGAYEQYF.

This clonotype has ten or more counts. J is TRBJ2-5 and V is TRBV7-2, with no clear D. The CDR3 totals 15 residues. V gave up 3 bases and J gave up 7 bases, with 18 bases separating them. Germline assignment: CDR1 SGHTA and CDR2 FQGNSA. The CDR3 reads CASSFGLVQVGTQYF. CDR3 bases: TGTGCCAGCAGCTTTGGGCTAGTTCAAGTTGGGACCCAGTACTTC.

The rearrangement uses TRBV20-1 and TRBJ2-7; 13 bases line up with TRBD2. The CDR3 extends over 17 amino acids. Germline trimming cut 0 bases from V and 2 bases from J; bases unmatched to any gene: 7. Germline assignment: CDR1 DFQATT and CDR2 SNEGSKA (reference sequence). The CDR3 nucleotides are TGCAGTGCTAGAGATACTAGCGGGAGGGCCCTGACCTACGAGCAGTACTTC. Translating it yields CSARDTSGRALTYEQYF.

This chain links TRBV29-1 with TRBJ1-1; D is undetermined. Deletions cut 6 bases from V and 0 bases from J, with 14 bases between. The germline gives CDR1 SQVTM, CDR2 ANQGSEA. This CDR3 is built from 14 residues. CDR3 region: CSVKVSALNTEAFF. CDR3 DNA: TGCAGCGTGAAAGTCTCGGCTTTGAACACTGAAGCTTTCTTT.

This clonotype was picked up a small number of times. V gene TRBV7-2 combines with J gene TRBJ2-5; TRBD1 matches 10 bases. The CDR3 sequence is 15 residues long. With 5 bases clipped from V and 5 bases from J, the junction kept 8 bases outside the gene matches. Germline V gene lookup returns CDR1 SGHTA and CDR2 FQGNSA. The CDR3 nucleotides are TGTGCCAGCAGCCGAAGACAGGGGGCCTGGGAGACCCAGTACTTC. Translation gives CASSRRQGAWETQYF.

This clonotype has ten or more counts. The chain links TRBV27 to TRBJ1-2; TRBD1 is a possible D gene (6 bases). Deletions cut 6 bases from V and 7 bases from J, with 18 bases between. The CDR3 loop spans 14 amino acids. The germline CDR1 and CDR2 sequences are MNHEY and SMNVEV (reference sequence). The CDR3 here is CASSLIPGHSGYTF. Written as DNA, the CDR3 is TGTGCCAGCAGCCTTATCCCGGGACATAGTGGCTACACCTTC.

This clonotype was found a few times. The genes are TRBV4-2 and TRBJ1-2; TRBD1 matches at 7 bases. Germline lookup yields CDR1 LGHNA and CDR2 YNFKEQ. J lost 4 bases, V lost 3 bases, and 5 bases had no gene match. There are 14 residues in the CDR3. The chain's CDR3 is CASSHTGQVYGYTF. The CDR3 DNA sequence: TGTGCCAGCAGCCACACCGGACAGGTCTATGGCTACACCTTC.

The CDR3 region has the DNA TGTGCCAGCAGCTTACGGGGGGAGGTCTACGAGCAGTACTTC. Protein sequence: CASSLRGEVYEQYF. This chain joins TRBV7-2 and TRBJ2-7, with TRBD2 identical over 7 bases. CDR3 length: 14 amino acids. Germline values: CDR1 SGHTA, CDR2 FQGNSA. Trimming removed 2 bases from V and 3 bases from J; junction bases left unmatched: 4.